Following are 29 T cell receptor beta chains from one sample sequenced in a study of PD-L1 blockade in urothelial cancer. Sequencing was performed with immunoSEQ multiplex PCR; in TCRdb, only in-frame clones are kept and a portion is missing. The table has some 25,000 clones, around 82% seen once; the top ten hold approximately 9.9%. The sample here was PBMCs, taken around atezolizumab (anti-PD-L1) treatment. These TCRs come from a man in his 70s with urothelial cancer.

V usage is TRBV6-6 and J usage is TRBJ2-7, with TRBD1 identical over 9 bases. Germline V gene sequence: CDR1 MNHNY, CDR2 SVGAGI (reference sequence). With 10 bases clipped from V and 2 bases from J, the junction kept 6 bases outside the gene matches. The CDR3 consists of 13 residues. CDR3 nucleotides: TGTGCCACCGCCCGGACAGGGGCCTACGAGCAGTACTTC. Translation gives CATARTGAYEQYF.

V and J are TRBV2 and TRBJ2-7; possible D gene TRBD2, 5 bases. This CDR3 has 13 amino acids. Trimming cost V 10 bases and J 5 bases, with 18 bases left between them. CDR1 SNHLY and CDR2 FYNNEI come from the germline V gene. CDR3 DNA sequence: TGTGCCATTCCGTACGGGGTTCAGAACGAGCAGTACTTC. As protein: CAIPYGVQNEQYF. The entire variable domain, with the rest obtained from reference TRBV2 and TRBJ2-7, is as follows: EPEVTQTPSHQVTQMGQEVILRCVPISNHLYFYWYRQILGQKVEFLVSFYNNEISEKSEIFDDQFSVERPDGSNFTLKIRSTKLEDSAMYFCAIPYGVQNEQYFGPGTRLTVT.

Here the CDR3 DNA reads TGTGCCAGCAGAACGGCCTGGAGCGGGCAGGAGCAGTACTTC. Amino acid sequence: CASRTAWSGQEQYF. The chain carries TRBV5-5 and TRBJ2-7, with TRBD2 as a possible D gene (6 bases). The CDR3 totals 14 residues. V lost 5 bases and J lost 7, with 19 bases in between. Germline CDR1 is SGHKS and CDR2 is YYEKEE (reference sequence).

The rearrangement joins TRBV18 to TRBJ2-1, with 8 bases lining up with TRBD1. The J segment lost 3 bases and the V segment lost 3 bases, leaving 10 bases of the junction unmatched. Germline V gene data show CDR1 as KGHSH and CDR2 as LQKENI. The CDR3 consists of 17 residues. The CDR3 DNA follows: TGTGCCAGCTCACCCACAGGGGGGTTGACCTACTACAATGAGCAGTTCTTC. Its translation: CASSPTGGLTYYNEQFF.

The rearrangement joins TRBV7-6 to TRBJ2-7; 14 bases are a match to TRBD2. Looked up from germline, CDR1 is SGHVS and CDR2 is FNYEAQ. The CDR3 has 16 amino acids. Germline trimming cut 1 base from V and 6 bases from J; bases unmatched to any gene: 5. The DNA for the CDR3 is TGTGCCAGCAGCTTAGTGGGGACTAGCGGGAGTGGCGAGCAGTACTTC. It yields the protein CASSLVGTSGSGEQYF.

In its sample, this clone was seen once. This chain connects TRBV14 to TRBJ2-1; 7 bases fit TRBD2. The CDR3 consists of 15 residues. V lost 5 bases to trimming and J lost 8 bases; unmatched junction nucleotides: 12. Germline values: CDR1 SGHDN, CDR2 FVKESK. The CDR3 loop is CASSKFSGSGDEQFF. The CDR3, as DNA: TGTGCCAGCAGCAAATTCTCAGGAAGCGGGGATGAGCAGTTCTTC.

CDR3 amino acids: CASSPAQGKEGEQYF. The DNA of the CDR3 is TGTGCCAGCTCACCGGCCCAGGGGAAGGAAGGCGAGCAGTACTTC. The chain joins TRBV18 to TRBJ2-7; TRBD1 might be the D (6 bases). The CDR3 covers 15 residues. Germline V lookup: CDR1 KGHSH, CDR2 LQKENI. Between the trimmed V and J ends, which lost 3 bases and 6 bases, there was a span of 18 bases.

The J gene is TRBJ1-1, the V gene TRBV19, with D tentatively TRBD1 (6 bases). The CDR3 covers 12 residues. Deletions cut 2 bases from V and 7 bases from J, with 8 bases between. Germline V gene lookup returns CDR1 LNHDA and CDR2 SQIVND (reference sequence). The chain's CDR3 is CASSIRGSEAFF. The CDR3 DNA reads as TGTGCCAGTAGTATAAGGGGGAGTGAAGCTTTCTTT.

This clone was seen a single time. V is TRBV7-6 and J is TRBJ2-7, with 10 bases matching TRBD2. The CDR3 runs 14 residues. Trimming cost V 2 bases and J 5 bases; bases outside gene matches: 3. Per the germline V gene, CDR1 is SGHVS and CDR2 is FNYEAQ. DNA of the CDR3: TGTGCCAGCAGCTTATCCGGACTAGCGGACGAGCAGTACTTC. Translated, it gives CASSLSGLADEQYF.

The chain has TRBV2 and TRBJ1-1, with 7 bases matching TRBD1. V gave up 6 bases and J gave up 3 bases; unmatched junction bases: 4. This CDR3 spans 13 amino acids. Germline values: CDR1 SNHLY, CDR2 FYNNEI. This chain's CDR3 is CASRSDRDTEAFF. CDR3 nucleotides: TGTGCCAGCAGATCCGACAGGGACACTGAAGCTTTCTTT.

The chain has TRBV5-1 and TRBJ1-2; perhaps TRBD1 as D (5 bases). There are 12 residues in the CDR3. Germline V gene sequence: CDR1 SGHRS, CDR2 YFSETQ. Trimming cost V 0 bases and J 8 bases, with 8 bases left between them. CDR3 bases: TGCGCCAGCAGCTTGGAGACAGACGGCTACACCTTC. It is translated as CASSLETDGYTF.

CDR3 coding DNA: TGCGCCAGCAGCTTAGGACAGGGACCCTACAATGAGCAGTTCTTC. Amino acid sequence: CASSLGQGPYNEQFF. J is TRBJ2-1 and V is TRBV5-1; 8 bases match TRBD1. The CDR3 has 15 residues. Germline CDR1 SGHRS, CDR2 YFSETQ. The V and J ends lost 2 bases and 2 bases, in that order; junction bases with no gene match: 3.

This clone was counted once. The chain employs TRBV6-1 and TRBJ1-2; perhaps TRBD1 as D (5 bases). CDR3 length equals 13 residues. Germline CDR1 MNHNS, CDR2 SASEGT. Trimming took off 6 bases at V and 4 bases at J, with 12 bases between the two ends. The CDR3, as DNA: TGTGCCAGCAGGGTTAATCAGGGCTATGGCTACACCTTC. Protein: CASRVNQGYGYTF.

This chain connects TRBV2 to TRBJ2-3; 7 nucleotides line up with TRBD1. V trimming: 4 bases; J trimming: 5 bases; junction bases outside the gene matches: 3. Looked up from germline, CDR1 is SNHLY and CDR2 is FYNNEI. This CDR3 has 13 amino acids. The DNA of the CDR3 is TGTGCCAGCAGTGTTAACAGGGGAGATACGCAGTATTTT. Translated: CASSVNRGDTQYF. Combining the CDR3 with reference TRBV2 and TRBJ2-3 gives the whole variable domain EPEVTQTPSHQVTQMGQEVILRCVPISNHLYFYWYRQILGQKVEFLVSFYNNEISEKSEIFDDQFSVERPDGSNFTLKIRSTKLEDSAMYFCASSVNRGDTQYFGPGTRLTVL.

The genes are TRBV7-2 and TRBJ2-2; 7 nucleotides match TRBD1. The CDR3 spans 16 residues. The V segment lost 5 bases and the J segment 6 bases; nucleotides outside the gene matches: 12. CDR1 and CDR2 from the germline V gene are SGHTA and FQGNSA. The CDR3 sequence is CASSQDREITPGELFF. The CDR3 region has the DNA TGTGCCAGCAGCCAAGACAGGGAGATAACACCCGGGGAGCTGTTTTTT.

The chain uses TRBV5-1 and TRBJ2-5, with D maybe TRBD2 (5 bases). V lost 1 base and J lost 2, with 15 bases in between. Germline V CDR1 and CDR2: SGHRS, YFSETQ. The CDR3 sequence is 16 residues long. The CDR3 nucleotides read TGCGCCAGCAGCTTGCAAGTGGCAACTAGTCAAGAGACCCAGTACTTC. It yields the protein CASSLQVATSQETQYF.

V usage is TRBV6-6 and J usage is TRBJ2-7; D is unclear. V lost 2 bases and J lost 5, with 4 bases in between. Germline values: CDR1 MNHNY, CDR2 SVGAGI (reference sequence). This CDR3 contains 11 residues. The CDR3 spells CASSYRDEQYF. DNA for the CDR3: TGTGCCAGCAGTTACCGCGACGAGCAGTACTTC.

The chain is built from TRBV6-4 and TRBJ2-7; D ambiguous. V was cut by 8 bases and J by 0 bases, with 8 bases left in between. In germline, CDR1 is MRHNA, CDR2 SNTAGT. This CDR3 region has 12 residues. As DNA, the CDR3 is TGTGCCAGCGTGGCCGACTCCTACGAGCAGTACTTC. It specifies CASVADSYEQYF.

V is TRBV6-1 and J is TRBJ2-7; tentative D call: TRBD1 (6 bases). CDR1 and CDR2 (germline): MNHNS, SASEGT. The CDR3 runs to 14 residues. Trimming took 7 bases from V and 2 from J, leaving 15 bases between them. The chain's CDR3 is CASKDGTSTYEQYF. The DNA of the CDR3 is TGTGCCAGCAAAGACGGGACAAGTACCTACGAGCAGTACTTC.

The chain carries TRBV28 and TRBJ1-5; 8 bases map to TRBD1. Germline CDR1 MDHEN, CDR2 SYDVKM. Germline trimming cut 5 bases from V and 4 bases from J; bases unmatched to any gene: 7. The CDR3 loop spans 15 amino acids. The CDR3 DNA reads TGTGCCAGCAGTCGATCAGGGGGCAAGAATCAGCCCCAGCATTTT. Translating gives CASSRSGGKNQPQHF.

V is TRBV30 and J is TRBJ2-7, with 7 bases fitting TRBD1. The CDR3 consists of 12 residues. The V segment lost 5 bases and the J segment 2 bases; nucleotides outside the gene matches: 3. Per germline, CDR1 GTSNPN and CDR2 SVGIG (reference sequence). The CDR3 bases are TGTGCCTGGGGGGACAGAACCTACGAGCAGTACTTC. The encoded protein is CAWGDRTYEQYF.

J is TRBJ2-7 and V is TRBV4-2, with 8 bases aligning to TRBD2. V dropped 1 base and J dropped 3; count of bases not matched to a gene: 5. CDR3 size: 15 residues. The germline CDR1 and CDR2 sequences are LGHNA and YNFKEQ. CDR3 region: CASSQVLAGGYEQYF. The CDR3 bases are TGTGCCAGCAGCCAAGTATTGGCGGGGGGCTACGAGCAGTACTTC.

The chain recombines TRBV18 with TRBJ1-1, with D maybe TRBD1 (5 bases). The CDR3 covers 15 residues. The germline CDR1 and CDR2 sequences are KGHSH and LQKENI. Deletions cut 2 bases from V and 0 bases from J, with 10 bases between. DNA for the CDR3: TGTGCCAGCTCACCAGAGACAGATATGAACACTGAAGCTTTCTTT. Encoded protein: CASSPETDMNTEAFF.

The CDR3 DNA follows: TGTGCCAGCAGGCGACTAGCGGGAGGCTTCCACGAGCAGTACTTC. This encodes CASRRLAGGFHEQYF. J is TRBJ2-7 and V is TRBV6-5; 13 bases agree with TRBD2. The CDR3 is 15 amino acids. After removal of 6 bases from V and 5 bases from J, the junction contained 7 bases not matched to a gene. CDR1 and CDR2 (germline): MNHEY, SVGAGI.

The chain couples TRBV6-1 to TRBJ2-3, with D possibly matching TRBD1 (5 bases). The CDR3 contains 14 residues. The germline CDR1 and CDR2 sequences are MNHNS and SASEGT. V lost 3 bases, J lost 2 bases, and 9 bases lay in between. The CDR3 loop reads CASSDWGTTDTQYF. The DNA of the CDR3 is TGTGCCAGCAGTGATTGGGGCACCACAGATACGCAGTATTTT.

As for this clone: The sample contains more than one DNA sequence encoding this CDR3. The V and J genes are TRBV19 and TRBJ2-5; tentatively, D is TRBD2 (6 bases). Per germline, CDR1 LNHDA and CDR2 SQIVND (reference sequence). This CDR3 comprises 13 residues. Trimming pared 4 bases from V and 2 bases from J, leaving 8 bases between. CDR3 amino acids: CASSTGGQETQYF. CDR3 nucleotides: TGTGCCAGTAGTACAGGAGGGCAAGAGACCCAGTACTTC.

The rearrangement links TRBV19 to TRBJ2-7; 9 bases align to TRBD1. The ends lost 5 bases at V and 4 bases at J; junction bases unmatched: 3. This CDR3 is built from 13 residues. The V gene's germline CDR1 is LNHDA and CDR2 SQIVND (reference sequence). CDR3 sequence reads: CASSQDRGYEQYF. The CDR3 DNA follows: TGTGCCAGTAGTCAAGACAGGGGGTACGAGCAGTACTTC.

The chain is built from TRBV12-5 and TRBJ2-5; tentative D call: TRBD1 (5 bases). This CDR3 region has 17 residues. V was clipped by 0 bases and J by 1 base, with 15 bases between them. CDR1 and CDR2 (germline): LGHNT, FRNRAP. The CDR3 DNA reads TGTGCTAGTGGTTTGGTACTTGCGGCAGGGATCCAAGAGACCCAGTACTTC. It specifies CASGLVLAAGIQETQYF.

The CDR3 sequence: CSVIRATGDEQFF. Here the CDR3 DNA reads TGCAGCGTAATCCGAGCTACAGGTGATGAGCAGTTCTTC. The chain links TRBV29-1 to TRBJ2-1; a weak D match, TRBD1 (5 bases). The germline V and J ends were trimmed by 6 bases and 8 bases, with 17 bases remaining between them. The germline gives CDR1 SQVTM, CDR2 ANQGSEA. There are 13 residues in the CDR3.